Listed below are T cell receptor beta chains from one sample, sequenced in a study of human thymus T cells. Data came from immunoSEQ multiplex PCR; TCRdb stores just in-frame clones and leaves some out. The top ten hold about 0.03% of the sample, which has tens of thousands of clones, roughly 94% seen once. The sequencing sample was made of thymus tissue. The receptors originated from a girl less than two years old with a congenital heart defect but otherwise immunologically healthy. Both conserved end residues are part of each CDR3. D genes are given only for firm matches. A row's size may be missing; if present it is once, few, many or a size class.

j_gene: TRBJ2-5
v_gene: TRBV7-9
abundance: NA
d_gene: NA
CDR3nt: TGTGCCAGCAGCTTCCCTAGGGGGGGGACAAAAGAGACCCAGTACTTC
CDR3aa: CASSFPRGGTKETQYF

j_gene: TRBJ1-5
v_gene: TRBV28
abundance: NA
d_gene: NA
CDR3nt: TGTGCCAGCAGTCTCCCCCCCCGGGGGAGCTATAGCAATCAGCCCCAGCATTTT
CDR3aa: CASSLPPRGSYSNQPQHF

j_gene: TRBJ2-7
v_gene: TRBV2
abundance: NA
d_gene: NA
CDR3nt: TGTGCCAGCAGTGCCACAGGGATGGCCTACGAGCAGTACTTC
CDR3aa: CASSATGMAYEQYF

j_gene: TRBJ2-7
v_gene: TRBV29-1
abundance: NA
d_gene: TRBD2
CDR3nt: TGCAGCGTCCCCTCTCCAGCGGGAGGATACGAGCAGTACTTC
CDR3aa: CSVPSPAGGYEQYF

j_gene: TRBJ2-5
v_gene: TRBV5-4
abundance: NA
d_gene: NA
CDR3nt: TGTGCCAGCAGCTTGAGGCCCGAATTGACCCAAGAGACCCAGTACTTC
CDR3aa: CASSLRPELTQETQYF

j_gene: TRBJ2-5
v_gene: TRBV7-9
abundance: NA
d_gene: NA
CDR3nt: TGTGCCAGCAGCTACAGAGGGGGGAGTGAGAGAGAGACCCAGTACTTC
CDR3aa: CASSYRGGSERETQYF

j_gene: TRBJ1-5
v_gene: TRBV19
abundance: NA
d_gene: TRBD1
CDR3nt: TGTGCCAGTAATATAGTCGGCTCCGGGACAGGGGCCAAGAAATATCAGCCCCAGCATTTT
CDR3aa: CASNIVGSGTGAKKYQPQHF

j_gene: TRBJ1-4
v_gene: TRBV19
abundance: once
d_gene: NA
CDR3nt: TGTGCCAGTAGCGTAGGGGGGGTTGAAAAACTGTTTTTT
CDR3aa: CASSVGGVEKLFF

j_gene: TRBJ2-3
v_gene: TRBV7-3
abundance: once
d_gene: TRBD2
CDR3nt: TGTGCCAGCAGCTCTAGCGGGAGGGCCCAGAGAGATACGCAGTATTTT
CDR3aa: CASSSSGRAQRDTQYF

j_gene: TRBJ2-7
v_gene: TRBV5-4
abundance: NA
d_gene: NA
CDR3nt: TGTGCCAGCAGCTTGCGACTTGGGGAGTCTCAAAACTACGAGCAGTACTTC
CDR3aa: CASSLRLGESQNYEQYF

j_gene: TRBJ2-5
v_gene: TRBV11-2
abundance: NA
d_gene: NA
CDR3nt: TGTGCCAGCAGCCGTATCTACCAAGAGACCCAGTACTTC
CDR3aa: CASSRIYQETQYF

j_gene: TRBJ2-4
v_gene: TRBV6-6
abundance: NA
d_gene: NA
CDR3nt: TGTGCCAGCAGCCAGCCGGGCGGGGGCACCAAAAACATTCAGTACTTC
CDR3aa: CASSQPGGGTKNIQYF

j_gene: TRBJ1-2
v_gene: TRBV30
abundance: NA
d_gene: NA
CDR3nt: TGTGCCTGGAGCGTCCTAACGTGGGCCCCCTATGGCTACACCTTC
CDR3aa: CAWSVLTWAPYGYTF

j_gene: TRBJ2-1
v_gene: TRBV6-6
abundance: NA
d_gene: TRBD2
CDR3nt: TGTGCCAGCAGGAGACTTAGCGGGAGCTCCTACAATGAGCAGTTCTTC
CDR3aa: CASRRLSGSSYNEQFF

j_gene: TRBJ2-5
v_gene: TRBV7-2
abundance: NA
d_gene: TRBD2
CDR3nt: TGTGCCAGCAGCTTAGTAGCGGGAGAGGTAGAGACCCAGTACTTC
CDR3aa: CASSLVAGEVETQYF

j_gene: TRBJ2-2
v_gene: TRBV9
abundance: NA
d_gene: NA
CDR3nt: TGTGCCAGCAGCCGACTCACCAGGGTCGGGACCGGGGAGCTGTTTTTT
CDR3aa: CASSRLTRVGTGELFF

j_gene: TRBJ2-6
v_gene: TRBV27
abundance: NA
d_gene: NA
CDR3nt: TGTGCCAGCAAGGTGGGTGGGGCCAACGTCCTGACTTTC
CDR3aa: CASKVGGANVLTF

j_gene: TRBJ2-7
v_gene: TRBV29-1
abundance: NA
d_gene: NA
CDR3nt: TGCAGCGTTATGGGATCCCCCATCTACGAGCAGTACTTC
CDR3aa: CSVMGSPIYEQYF

j_gene: TRBJ2-5
v_gene: TRBV2
abundance: NA
d_gene: NA
CDR3nt: TGTGCCAGCACCCAAAGCCGGGGGGCCCAAGAGACCCAGTACTTC
CDR3aa: CASTQSRGAQETQYF

j_gene: TRBJ2-1
v_gene: TRBV4-1
abundance: once
d_gene: TRBD2
CDR3nt: TGCGCCAGCAGCCAAGTTTCGGGACTAGAGGACAATGAGCAGTTCTTC
CDR3aa: CASSQVSGLEDNEQFF

j_gene: TRBJ2-1
v_gene: TRBV12-5
abundance: NA
d_gene: NA
CDR3nt: TGTGCTAGTGGTTTCCCCTCAGGTTTCTCCTACAATGAGCAGTTCTTC
CDR3aa: CASGFPSGFSYNEQFF

j_gene: TRBJ2-5
v_gene: TRBV6-1
abundance: NA
d_gene: NA
CDR3nt: TGTGCCAGCACCGAAACCGAAGAGACCCAGTACTTC
CDR3aa: CASTETEETQYF

j_gene: TRBJ1-5
v_gene: TRBV2
abundance: NA
d_gene: TRBD1
CDR3nt: TGTGCCAGCAGTAGCGACAGGGGCCAGCCCCAGCATTTT
CDR3aa: CASSSDRGQPQHF

j_gene: TRBJ2-3
v_gene: TRBV6-5
abundance: once
d_gene: TRBD1
CDR3nt: TGTGCCAGCAGCTGCTCGGACAGGGGTACAGATACGCAGTATTTT
CDR3aa: CASSCSDRGTDTQYF

j_gene: TRBJ1-2
v_gene: TRBV19
abundance: NA
d_gene: TRBD1
CDR3nt: TGTGCCAGTAGTATGGAGACAGGGGACAGGGAGGACTATGGCTACACCTTC
CDR3aa: CASSMETGDREDYGYTF

j_gene: TRBJ2-5
v_gene: TRBV27
abundance: NA
d_gene: TRBD1
CDR3nt: TGTGCCAGCAGTACACAACAGGGGGCCCAAGAGACCCAGTACTTC
CDR3aa: CASSTQQGAQETQYF

j_gene: TRBJ2-3
v_gene: TRBV2
abundance: NA
d_gene: NA
CDR3nt: TGTGCCAGCAGTGATGTTAGAAGGAGGTCAGGTTTAATCCCCCTGGATACGCAGTATTTT
CDR3aa: CASSDVRRRSGLIPLDTQYF

j_gene: TRBJ2-1
v_gene: TRBV5-4
abundance: NA
d_gene: TRBD2
CDR3nt: TGTGCCAGCAGCTTGGAGTCGCCGAGTAGCGGGATTTACAATGAGCAGTTCTTC
CDR3aa: CASSLESPSSGIYNEQFF

j_gene: TRBJ2-7
v_gene: TRBV6-1
abundance: NA
d_gene: TRBD2
CDR3nt: TGTGCCAGCAGCAGACTAGCGGCCTACGAGCAGTACTTC
CDR3aa: CASSRLAAYEQYF

j_gene: TRBJ2-7
v_gene: TRBV6-1
abundance: NA
d_gene: NA
CDR3nt: TGTGCCAGCAGTCCAGCGGAATACGAGCAGTACTTC
CDR3aa: CASSPAEYEQYF

j_gene: TRBJ1-2
v_gene: TRBV27
abundance: once
d_gene: NA
CDR3nt: TGTGCCAGCAGTCCGCCTGGGGTCAGGGGCTACGCCTTC
CDR3aa: CASSPPGVRGYAF

j_gene: TRBJ2-5
v_gene: TRBV6-1
abundance: NA
d_gene: NA
CDR3nt: TGTGCCAGCAGGTCTGAGAGAGACCAAGAGACCCAGTACTTC
CDR3aa: CASRSERDQETQYF

j_gene: TRBJ2-7
v_gene: TRBV27
abundance: NA
d_gene: TRBD2
CDR3nt: TGTGCCAGCAGTTTATCTTCGATCCCCGCTAGCGGGAGGTTGGACGAGCAGTACTTC
CDR3aa: CASSLSSIPASGRLDEQYF

j_gene: TRBJ2-3
v_gene: TRBV6-5
abundance: NA
d_gene: TRBD2
CDR3nt: TGTGCCAGCAGTACCGGACTAGAGGGCGATACGCAGTATTTT
CDR3aa: CASSTGLEGDTQYF

j_gene: TRBJ1-5
v_gene: TRBV15
abundance: NA
d_gene: NA
CDR3nt: TGTGCCACCAGCAGAGATCCAAGTTCGTCAGGTAGGAGCAATCAGCCCCAGCATTTT
CDR3aa: CATSRDPSSSGRSNQPQHF

j_gene: TRBJ2-2
v_gene: TRBV29-1
abundance: NA
d_gene: TRBD1
CDR3nt: TGCAGCGTTGTTTGCCAGGGGGCGCCCGGGGAGCTGTTTTTT
CDR3aa: CSVVCQGAPGELFF

j_gene: TRBJ2-7
v_gene: TRBV18
abundance: few
d_gene: NA
CDR3nt: TGTGCCAGCTCTCCCGGGTACCTCTACGAGCAGTACTTC
CDR3aa: CASSPGYLYEQYF

j_gene: TRBJ1-5
v_gene: TRBV7-6
abundance: NA
d_gene: NA
CDR3nt: TGTGCCAGCAGCTTAGGGGGGAGTCAGCCCCAGCATTTT
CDR3aa: CASSLGGSQPQHF

j_gene: TRBJ1-3
v_gene: TRBV5-3
abundance: NA
d_gene: TRBD1
CDR3nt: TGTGCCAGAAGCAACCTGACAGGGGATACTGGAAACACCATATATTTT
CDR3aa: CARSNLTGDTGNTIYF

j_gene: TRBJ2-5
v_gene: TRBV7-9
abundance: NA
d_gene: NA
CDR3nt: TGTGCCAGCAGCTTAGGGCGTACGGGCTCTACGGAGACCCAGTACTTC
CDR3aa: CASSLGRTGSTETQYF

j_gene: TRBJ2-1
v_gene: TRBV29-1
abundance: once
d_gene: TRBD2
CDR3nt: TGCAGCGGTACTAGCGGGAGCTCCTACAATGAGCAGTTCTTC
CDR3aa: CSGTSGSSYNEQFF

j_gene: TRBJ2-1
v_gene: TRBV5-5
abundance: NA
d_gene: TRBD2
CDR3nt: TGTGCCAGCAGCGAGGTGACTAGCGGGAGGCCGGATGAGCAGTTCTTC
CDR3aa: CASSEVTSGRPDEQFF

j_gene: TRBJ1-3
v_gene: TRBV6-7
abundance: NA
d_gene: NA
CDR3nt: TGTGCCAGCAGTTACTCGATGCGGGGCCTTTACTCTGGAAACACCATATATTTT
CDR3aa: CASSYSMRGLYSGNTIYF

j_gene: TRBJ2-1
v_gene: TRBV5-5
abundance: NA
d_gene: TRBD2
CDR3nt: TGTGCCAGCAGCTTTTGGGAATGGACTAGCGGGAGCAATGAGCAGTTCTTC
CDR3aa: CASSFWEWTSGSNEQFF

j_gene: TRBJ2-1
v_gene: TRBV5-1
abundance: once
d_gene: NA
CDR3nt: TGCGCCAGCAGCCCGGACGGCCGCGAAATGCATGAGCAGTTCTTC
CDR3aa: CASSPDGREMHEQFF

j_gene: TRBJ2-1
v_gene: TRBV4-2
abundance: NA
d_gene: NA
CDR3nt: TGTGCCAGCAGCCAAGAAGGGTCGCCCTATTGGAATGAGCAGTTCTTC
CDR3aa: CASSQEGSPYWNEQFF

j_gene: TRBJ2-1
v_gene: TRBV4-1
abundance: NA
d_gene: TRBD2
CDR3nt: TGCGCCAGCAGCCGACCCACCCCGATAGCGGGAGGCCGACAATACAATGAGCAGTTCTTC
CDR3aa: CASSRPTPIAGGRQYNEQFF

j_gene: TRBJ1-1
v_gene: TRBV19
abundance: NA
d_gene: NA
CDR3nt: TGTGCCAGTAGTGCGGGGACGGCTGAAGCTTTCTTT
CDR3aa: CASSAGTAEAFF

j_gene: TRBJ2-3
v_gene: TRBV5-4
abundance: NA
d_gene: NA
CDR3nt: TGTGCCAGCAGCTTGGCCCCAGATACGCAGTATTTT
CDR3aa: CASSLAPDTQYF

j_gene: TRBJ2-2
v_gene: TRBV12-5
abundance: NA
d_gene: TRBD2
CDR3nt: TGTGCTAGTGGTTTGCTCTCCGGGACTAGCGGGAGTTTTGTCACCGGGGAGCTGTTTTTT
CDR3aa: CASGLLSGTSGSFVTGELFF